Following are 22 T cell receptor beta chains from one sample sequenced in a study of response to subunit inactivated influenza vaccine. Using its own MiXCR run on the RT-PCR reads, TCRdb lists one record per CDR3 protein. This sample has 800,000 or so distinct CDR3 sequences, with 20% to 25% found just once. Material: PBMCs from blood, obtained roughly 5 days after vaccination. The receptors stem from a man between 50 and 59 years old who received an inactivated influenza vaccine.

This clonotype was observed a single time. V is TRBV19 and J is TRBJ1-3; D gene unclear. V was clipped by 5 bases and J by 0 bases, with 14 bases between them. This CDR3 contains 16 residues. Germline V lookup: CDR1 LNHDA, CDR2 SQIVND (reference sequence). CDR3 amino acids: CASSARQALSGNTIYF. The CDR3, as DNA: TGTGCCAGTAGTGCCCGTCAGGCCCTCTCTGGAAACACCATATATTTT.

This clonotype was seen more than once but under ten times. The rearrangement links TRBV7-2 to TRBJ2-5; TRBD1 is a possible D gene (7 bases). This CDR3 spans 13 amino acids. V shed 4 bases and J shed 5 bases, with 11 bases lying between them. Germline CDR1 is SGHTA and CDR2 is FQGNSA. The CDR3 sequence: CASSSGGWETQYF. CDR3 nucleotides: TGTGCCAGCAGCTCAGGGGGGTGGGAGACCCAGTACTTC.

This rearrangement joins TRBV12-3 or TRBV12-4 to TRBJ2-5, with 8 bases aligning to TRBD1. CDR3 length: 14 amino acids. Trimming at V came to 5 bases and at J to 4 bases, leaving 6 bases not matched to a gene. CDR3 sequence (DNA): TGTGCCAGCAGTGGGAGACAGGGGCTAGAGACCCAGTACTTC. Translated: CASSGRQGLETQYF.

As DNA, the CDR3 is TGTGCCAGCACTGTGGGTCCGCTCGATGAGCAGTTCTTC. Translated: CASTVGPLDEQFF. The chain recombines TRBV27 with TRBJ2-1; D unclear. Germline lookup yields CDR1 MNHEY and CDR2 SMNVEV (reference sequence). The CDR3 consists of 13 residues. Trimming took off 7 bases at V and 8 bases at J, with 15 bases between the two ends.

This clonotype was counted only a few times. The genes are TRBV29-1 and TRBJ2-1; D uncertain. Germline V gene sequence: CDR1 SQVTM, CDR2 ANQGSEA. There are 11 residues in the CDR3. Trimming shortened V by 6 bases and J by 8 bases, and 11 bases separated the two germline ends. The CDR3 sequence is CSVSRVDEQFF. The DNA of the CDR3 is TGCAGCGTGTCTAGAGTCGATGAGCAGTTCTTC.

This clonotype was counted once. CDR3 region: CASKHRDRENNEQFF. In DNA form, the CDR3 reads TGTGCCAGCAAGCACCGGGACAGGGAAAACAATGAGCAGTTCTTC. The V call is TRBV11-2, the J call TRBJ2-1, with 9 bases fitting TRBD1. The CDR3 loop spans 15 amino acids. Trimming removed 7 bases from V and 5 bases from J; junction bases left unmatched: 9. Germline V gene lookup returns CDR1 SGHAT and CDR2 FQNNGV.

The chain combines TRBV7-2 with TRBJ2-7; no firm D call. The CDR3 is 13 amino acids. V was pared by 3 bases and J by 5 bases, with 11 bases between. CDR1 and CDR2 from the germline V gene are SGHTA and FQGNSA. As DNA, the CDR3 is TGTGCCAGCAGCTTTGGCCGCTACCACGAGCAGTACTTC. It is translated as CASSFGRYHEQYF.

The count of this clonotype is one. A much larger clone sits a single nucleotide away, making a read error possible. V and J are TRBV29-1 and TRBJ2-1, with 9 bases identical to TRBD2. The length of the CDR3 is 14 residues. V trimming: 4 bases; J trimming: 10 bases; junction bases outside the gene matches: 11. The germline V gene has CDR1 SQVTM and CDR2 ANQGSEA. The CDR3 loop reads CSVVGLAGLKEQFF. The CDR3 nucleotides read TGCAGCGTTGTAGGGCTAGCGGGGCTCAAAGAGCAGTTCTTC.

The chain is built from TRBV6-2 or TRBV6-3 and TRBJ2-3, with D possibly TRBD1 on 6 matching bases. Germline loops: CDR1 MNHEY, CDR2 SVGEGT. This CDR3 region has 15 residues. Trimming pared 0 bases from V and 4 bases from J, leaving 11 bases between. This chain's CDR3 is CASSYSTSGADTQYF. As DNA, the CDR3 is TGTGCCAGCAGTTACTCGACGTCAGGGGCAGATACGCAGTATTTT.

The chain joins TRBV4-3 to TRBJ2-1; maybe TRBD2 (6 bases). Trimming removed 0 bases from V and 8 bases from J, with 17 bases in between. Per the germline V gene, CDR1 is LGHNA and CDR2 is YSLEER. The CDR3 extends over 16 amino acids. CDR3 sequence reads: CASSQDGGTFIHEQFF. The DNA of the CDR3 is TGCGCCAGCAGCCAAGATGGCGGGACGTTCATCCATGAGCAGTTCTTC.

The J gene is TRBJ2-1, the V gene TRBV20-1; 11 positions match TRBD2. Germline CDR1 is DFQATT and CDR2 is SNEGSKA (reference sequence). The CDR3 loop spans 19 amino acids. V lost 6 bases, J lost 7 bases, and 23 bases stayed unmatched. The CDR3 nucleotides read TGCAGTGCAATCAAGACTAGCGGGATGAGCCACGCGGGCCGAAATGAGCAGTTCTTC. It specifies CSAIKTSGMSHAGRNEQFF.

The chain joins TRBV7-2 to TRBJ2-1, with TRBD2 identical over 10 bases. This CDR3 has 16 amino acids. Trimming took 2 bases from V and 3 from J; bases not matched to a gene: 4. Per germline, CDR1 SGHTA and CDR2 FQGNSA. The CDR3 coding sequence is TGTGCCAGCAGCTTACACGCTAGCGGGGGCTACAATGAGCAGTTCTTC. Residues: CASSLHASGGYNEQFF.

The chain uses TRBV4-2 and TRBJ2-7; no reliable D call. The CDR3 is made up of 15 amino acids. The V gene's germline CDR1 is LGHNA and CDR2 YNFKEQ. V lost 0 bases to trimming and J lost 0 bases, with 9 bases between them. The CDR3 region has the DNA TGTGCCAGCAGCCAAGAGGGTACGTTCTCCTACGAGCAGTACTTC. Translated, it gives CASSQEGTFSYEQYF.

V and J are TRBV10-3 and TRBJ2-1; 9 nucleotides align to TRBD1. CDR3 length: 15 residues. The junction had 5 bases not matched to a gene; V was cut back by 4 bases and J by 4 bases. Looked up from germline, CDR1 is ENHRY and CDR2 is SYGVKD. The CDR3 sequence: CAISASGTGYNEQFF. Here the CDR3 DNA reads TGTGCCATCAGTGCATCCGGGACAGGGTACAATGAGCAGTTCTTC.

This chain links TRBV10-1 with TRBJ2-7; possible D gene TRBD2, 5 bases. From germline, CDR1 is WNHNN and CDR2 SYGVQD (reference sequence). V lost 4 bases and J lost 6, with 16 bases in between. The CDR3 consists of 14 residues. The CDR3 protein is CASSGTGDTGEQYF. Written as DNA, the CDR3 is TGCGCCAGCAGTGGTACCGGGGATACTGGCGAGCAGTACTTC.

The rearrangement uses TRBV5-1 and TRBJ2-1; D uncertain. The germline gives CDR1 SGHRS, CDR2 YFSETQ. The CDR3 extends over 13 amino acids. V lost 0 bases to trimming and J lost 6 bases, with 7 bases between them. The CDR3 sequence: CASSLGPPNEQFF. Here the CDR3 DNA reads TGCGCCAGCAGCTTGGGGCCACCCAATGAGCAGTTCTTC.

The sample holds a few counts of this clonotype. The gene calls are TRBV29-1 and TRBJ2-7; 8 bases fit TRBD1. Losses at the gene ends were 0 bases for V and 2 bases for J; bases not matched to a gene: 6. The CDR3 is 15 amino acids. Germline assignment: CDR1 SQVTM and CDR2 ANQGSEA. As DNA, the CDR3 is TGCAGCGTTGAAGATGGGTTACAGGGGGCCTACGAGCAGTACTTC. This codes for CSVEDGLQGAYEQYF.

A few counts support this clonotype. The gene calls are TRBV29-1 and TRBJ2-3; D call uncertain. V was cut by 6 bases and J by 2 bases, with 12 bases left in between. Germline V gene sequence: CDR1 SQVTM, CDR2 ANQGSEA. This CDR3 is 13 amino acids long. The CDR3 is CSVKAIYTDTQYF. DNA of the CDR3: TGCAGCGTAAAAGCGATCTACACAGATACGCAGTATTTT.

This clonotype was detected a few times. This chain connects TRBV5-1 to TRBJ2-1; the D gene is possibly TRBD1 (6 bases). This CDR3 has 14 residues. Deletions cut 7 bases from V and 5 bases from J, with 16 bases between. Germline loops: CDR1 SGHRS, CDR2 YFSETQ. The CDR3 sequence is CASQVQDRNNEQFF. The CDR3 DNA is TGCGCCAGCCAGGTCCAGGACAGAAACAATGAGCAGTTCTTC.

Remarks on this clonotype: At one of its ends the junction is not consistent with the germline gene, which may arise from a read error. The rearrangement joins TRBV10-3 to TRBJ2-1, with 13 bases matching TRBD2. Germline CDR1 and CDR2: ENHRY and SYGVKD. This CDR3 is 16 amino acids long. The CDR3 DNA reads as TGTGCCATCAGTGAGTTGCCGGGACTAGCGGGAAGCGGTCGCCTCTTC. Residues: CAISELPGLAGSGRLF.

V and J are TRBV14 and TRBJ2-1; no reliable D call. V dropped 1 base and J dropped 0 bases, with 13 bases sitting between them. This CDR3 region has 17 residues. Germline CDR1 reads SGHDN; CDR2 reads FVKESK. The CDR3 DNA follows: TGTGCCAGCAGCCAAGGTGACTTCGCGTTCTCCTACAATGAGCAGTTCTTC. Translation: CASSQGDFAFSYNEQFF. The full variable domain, with the rest looked up from reference TRBV14 and TRBJ2-1, is EAGVTQFPSHSVIEKGQTVTLRCDPISGHDNLYWYRRVMGKEIKFLLHFVKESKQDESGMPNNRFLAERTGGTYSTLKVQPAELEDSGVYFCASSQGDFAFSYNEQFFGPGTRLTVL.

This clonotype occurred a few times. The V call is TRBV7-9, the J call TRBJ2-1, with 7 bases aligning to TRBD2. The CDR3 spans 14 residues. J gave up 4 bases and V 10 bases, and 10 bases lay outside the gene matches. The germline V gene has CDR1 SEHNR and CDR2 FQNEAQ (reference sequence). In nucleotides, the CDR3 is TGTGCCATCGCCGGGACTACGGATTACAATGAGCAGTTCTTC. It translates to CAIAGTTDYNEQFF.